Listed here is a single TCR beta chain. Its cognate antigen has yet to be identified. Base qualities were left out, and no much larger clone turns up one base away. The data were taken from a study of post-analysis software for immune sequencing data (dated by TCRdb to 2014 to 2015). With regard to the full study: The recorded disease courses included relapsing-remitting, secondary progressive and progressive-relapsing multiple sclerosis, and some patients had no subtype annotation. The patient repertoires were set against 10 or so previously published healthy control repertoires from donors whose ages ranged from roughly 6 to 26 years. A subset of samples was prepared in parallel using single-end sample barcoding, then pooled and co-amplified after Illumina adapter ligation.

Libraries were constructed by PCR. TCRdb records Illumina HiSeq 2500 as the sequencer. To reduce PCR and sequencing biases, unique molecular identifiers were built into the TCR beta cDNA libraries. Roughly 0.5 million cDNA molecules were obtained per 1 to 10 million input T cells, so each molecule approximated one T cell. The patient libraries were prepared and sequenced using the same protocol as the earlier healthy control dataset. Samples belonging to the same batch were prepared together, multiplexed and sequenced on a shared HiSeq lane. The original methods were these. MIGEC handled the raw barcoded reads, throwing out single-read molecular identifier groups before consensus assembly and CDR3 extraction. VDJtools was used for post-analysis of the clonotype tables, with diversity normalized by down-sampling every dataset to the smallest sample size. Repertoire overlap clustering matched CDR3 amino acid but not nucleotide sequences to correct batch-related cross-sample contamination. TCRdb reprocessing: public reads trimmed at Q25 with fastp, clones called with MiXCR, in-frame beta chains kept. A single entry per CDR3 protein holds the most common genes and DNA from its merged rows. The V and J calls were determined by TCRdb, not by the authors. The sample yields hundreds of thousands of distinct CDR3 sequences; 25% to 30% were counted once. The biggest ten clones account for more than 0.55% of the sample.

To demonstrate the VDJtools post-analysis software, TCR beta repertoires were profiled from the peripheral blood of 10 to 15 young patients with multiple sclerosis. The multiple sclerosis patients were children and adolescents between roughly 6 and 16 years of age. The junction carries 22 bases between V and J, which are trimmed by 7 bases and 0 bases respectively. The CDR3 starts with the cysteine, ends with the phenylalanine, and has 18 residues. The CDR3 DNA has 54 bases and is translated from base 1. General conclusions and limits of the study: Direct clustering with F measure showed strong co-clustering of samples prepared in the same batch, prompting a batch-effect correction. The control group was slightly older than the multiple sclerosis patient group. Normalized Chao1 diversity was significantly lower in multiple sclerosis patients than controls, suggesting substantial peripheral T-cell clonal expansion. Significantly higher frequencies in patients than in controls were found for roughly 5 TRBV segments, including TRBV5-6, TRBV5-1 and TRBV20-1.

The sequenced sample consisted of blood. The chain is made from TRBV12-3 or TRBV12-4 and TRBJ1-5; perhaps TRBD1 is the D gene, with 6 bases matching. This clonotype was obtained from a girl aged 10 to 17 with multiple sclerosis. The CDR3 amino acid sequence is: CASTEGGGARFSNQPQHF. In nucleotides, the sequence is TGTGCCAGCACGGAGGGGGGAGGGGCCAGATTTAGCAATCAGCCCCAGCATTTT.